This is a list of T cell receptor beta chains from one sample in a study of cytomegalovirus exposure and HLA in healthy donors. Only in-frame clones appear in the TCRdb table, and some are missing; sequencing was by immunoSEQ multiplex PCR. The sample records around 130,000 clones, 84% being singletons. Sequences were obtained from PBMCs. The origin of the receptors is a man aged 50 to 60 in good health and CMV-seronegative. Each CDR3 is given with its conserved first and last residue.

V	J	CDR3
TRBV6-5	TRBJ2-7	CASSYSGFSYEQYF
TRBV5-4	TRBJ1-6	CASSLFSGTVRFSPLHF
TRBV19	TRBJ2-7	CASSLGQGLSYEQYF
TRBV7-8	TRBJ1-2	CASSPLGSSYGYTF
TRBV4-2	TRBJ2-5	CASSHGQGAETQYF
TRBV5-1	TRBJ2-3	CASSLGGGSTDTQYF
TRBV27	TRBJ1-6	CASSFGGGVGYNSPLHF
TRBV6-5	TRBJ2-3	CASSYSGGESTDTQYF
TRBV18	TRBJ2-3	CASSPPGRDWGTQYF
TRBV4-1	.	CASSQQRLSYEQYF